The 5 T cell receptor beta chains reported below all come from one sample, sequenced in a study of T cell responses to AZD1222 COVID-19 vaccine. Produced via immunoSEQ multiplex PCR; TCRdb's table is partial and in-frame only. Among about 140,000 clones listed, approximately 90% were seen once. Sequenced here: peripheral blood, sampled on day 0 of AZD1222 vaccination. These receptor sequences come from an adult in good health.

The V gene is TRBV24-1, the J gene TRBJ1-5, with D perhaps TRBD1 (6 bases). V lost 4 bases, J lost 1 base, and 10 bases lay in between. Looked up from germline, CDR1 is KGHDR and CDR2 is SFDVKD. There are 15 residues in the CDR3. CDR3 sequence reads: CATSEGGDSNQPQHF. CDR3 nucleotide sequence: TGTGCCACCAGTGAAGGGGGTGACAGCAATCAGCCCCAGCATTTT.

The genes are TRBV7-9 and TRBJ1-1; D call uncertain. The CDR3 loop spans 13 amino acids. Germline loops: CDR1 SEHNR, CDR2 FQNEAQ (reference sequence). Trimming pared 3 bases from V and 5 bases from J, leaving 10 bases between. Here the CDR3 DNA reads TGTGCCAGCAGCTTCGTGGAACAGACTGAAGCTTTCTTT. Its protein is CASSFVEQTEAFF.

The chain carries TRBV10-1 and TRBJ2-1, with 13 bases matching TRBD2. The CDR3 has 16 residues. CDR1 WNHNN and CDR2 SYGVQD come from the germline V gene (reference sequence). The V segment lost 4 bases and the J segment 5 bases; nucleotides outside the gene matches: 5. The CDR3 nucleotides are TGCGCCAGCAGTGCAACTAGCGGGGGGGTTCACAATGAGCAGTTCTTC. It yields the protein CASSATSGGVHNEQFF.

The chain carries TRBV6-5 and TRBJ1-2; D is perhaps TRBD1 (6 bases). This CDR3 is built from 12 residues. Trimming cost V 11 bases and J 2 bases, with 12 bases left between them. Germline V lookup: CDR1 MNHEY, CDR2 SVGAGI. The CDR3 sequence: CAGGGQNYGYTF. The CDR3 DNA reads as TGTGCCGGGGGGGGGCAGAACTATGGCTACACCTTC.

This CDR3 reads CAIAQRTTGNEQYF. The CDR3 nucleotides read TGTGCCATCGCCCAAAGGACGACAGGGAACGAGCAGTACTTC. This sequence joins TRBV10-3 and TRBJ2-7, with TRBD1 matching 7 bases. V lost 8 bases and J lost 5; bases outside the gene matches: 12. Germline V gene data show CDR1 as ENHRY and CDR2 as SYGVKD. The CDR3 is 14 residues long.